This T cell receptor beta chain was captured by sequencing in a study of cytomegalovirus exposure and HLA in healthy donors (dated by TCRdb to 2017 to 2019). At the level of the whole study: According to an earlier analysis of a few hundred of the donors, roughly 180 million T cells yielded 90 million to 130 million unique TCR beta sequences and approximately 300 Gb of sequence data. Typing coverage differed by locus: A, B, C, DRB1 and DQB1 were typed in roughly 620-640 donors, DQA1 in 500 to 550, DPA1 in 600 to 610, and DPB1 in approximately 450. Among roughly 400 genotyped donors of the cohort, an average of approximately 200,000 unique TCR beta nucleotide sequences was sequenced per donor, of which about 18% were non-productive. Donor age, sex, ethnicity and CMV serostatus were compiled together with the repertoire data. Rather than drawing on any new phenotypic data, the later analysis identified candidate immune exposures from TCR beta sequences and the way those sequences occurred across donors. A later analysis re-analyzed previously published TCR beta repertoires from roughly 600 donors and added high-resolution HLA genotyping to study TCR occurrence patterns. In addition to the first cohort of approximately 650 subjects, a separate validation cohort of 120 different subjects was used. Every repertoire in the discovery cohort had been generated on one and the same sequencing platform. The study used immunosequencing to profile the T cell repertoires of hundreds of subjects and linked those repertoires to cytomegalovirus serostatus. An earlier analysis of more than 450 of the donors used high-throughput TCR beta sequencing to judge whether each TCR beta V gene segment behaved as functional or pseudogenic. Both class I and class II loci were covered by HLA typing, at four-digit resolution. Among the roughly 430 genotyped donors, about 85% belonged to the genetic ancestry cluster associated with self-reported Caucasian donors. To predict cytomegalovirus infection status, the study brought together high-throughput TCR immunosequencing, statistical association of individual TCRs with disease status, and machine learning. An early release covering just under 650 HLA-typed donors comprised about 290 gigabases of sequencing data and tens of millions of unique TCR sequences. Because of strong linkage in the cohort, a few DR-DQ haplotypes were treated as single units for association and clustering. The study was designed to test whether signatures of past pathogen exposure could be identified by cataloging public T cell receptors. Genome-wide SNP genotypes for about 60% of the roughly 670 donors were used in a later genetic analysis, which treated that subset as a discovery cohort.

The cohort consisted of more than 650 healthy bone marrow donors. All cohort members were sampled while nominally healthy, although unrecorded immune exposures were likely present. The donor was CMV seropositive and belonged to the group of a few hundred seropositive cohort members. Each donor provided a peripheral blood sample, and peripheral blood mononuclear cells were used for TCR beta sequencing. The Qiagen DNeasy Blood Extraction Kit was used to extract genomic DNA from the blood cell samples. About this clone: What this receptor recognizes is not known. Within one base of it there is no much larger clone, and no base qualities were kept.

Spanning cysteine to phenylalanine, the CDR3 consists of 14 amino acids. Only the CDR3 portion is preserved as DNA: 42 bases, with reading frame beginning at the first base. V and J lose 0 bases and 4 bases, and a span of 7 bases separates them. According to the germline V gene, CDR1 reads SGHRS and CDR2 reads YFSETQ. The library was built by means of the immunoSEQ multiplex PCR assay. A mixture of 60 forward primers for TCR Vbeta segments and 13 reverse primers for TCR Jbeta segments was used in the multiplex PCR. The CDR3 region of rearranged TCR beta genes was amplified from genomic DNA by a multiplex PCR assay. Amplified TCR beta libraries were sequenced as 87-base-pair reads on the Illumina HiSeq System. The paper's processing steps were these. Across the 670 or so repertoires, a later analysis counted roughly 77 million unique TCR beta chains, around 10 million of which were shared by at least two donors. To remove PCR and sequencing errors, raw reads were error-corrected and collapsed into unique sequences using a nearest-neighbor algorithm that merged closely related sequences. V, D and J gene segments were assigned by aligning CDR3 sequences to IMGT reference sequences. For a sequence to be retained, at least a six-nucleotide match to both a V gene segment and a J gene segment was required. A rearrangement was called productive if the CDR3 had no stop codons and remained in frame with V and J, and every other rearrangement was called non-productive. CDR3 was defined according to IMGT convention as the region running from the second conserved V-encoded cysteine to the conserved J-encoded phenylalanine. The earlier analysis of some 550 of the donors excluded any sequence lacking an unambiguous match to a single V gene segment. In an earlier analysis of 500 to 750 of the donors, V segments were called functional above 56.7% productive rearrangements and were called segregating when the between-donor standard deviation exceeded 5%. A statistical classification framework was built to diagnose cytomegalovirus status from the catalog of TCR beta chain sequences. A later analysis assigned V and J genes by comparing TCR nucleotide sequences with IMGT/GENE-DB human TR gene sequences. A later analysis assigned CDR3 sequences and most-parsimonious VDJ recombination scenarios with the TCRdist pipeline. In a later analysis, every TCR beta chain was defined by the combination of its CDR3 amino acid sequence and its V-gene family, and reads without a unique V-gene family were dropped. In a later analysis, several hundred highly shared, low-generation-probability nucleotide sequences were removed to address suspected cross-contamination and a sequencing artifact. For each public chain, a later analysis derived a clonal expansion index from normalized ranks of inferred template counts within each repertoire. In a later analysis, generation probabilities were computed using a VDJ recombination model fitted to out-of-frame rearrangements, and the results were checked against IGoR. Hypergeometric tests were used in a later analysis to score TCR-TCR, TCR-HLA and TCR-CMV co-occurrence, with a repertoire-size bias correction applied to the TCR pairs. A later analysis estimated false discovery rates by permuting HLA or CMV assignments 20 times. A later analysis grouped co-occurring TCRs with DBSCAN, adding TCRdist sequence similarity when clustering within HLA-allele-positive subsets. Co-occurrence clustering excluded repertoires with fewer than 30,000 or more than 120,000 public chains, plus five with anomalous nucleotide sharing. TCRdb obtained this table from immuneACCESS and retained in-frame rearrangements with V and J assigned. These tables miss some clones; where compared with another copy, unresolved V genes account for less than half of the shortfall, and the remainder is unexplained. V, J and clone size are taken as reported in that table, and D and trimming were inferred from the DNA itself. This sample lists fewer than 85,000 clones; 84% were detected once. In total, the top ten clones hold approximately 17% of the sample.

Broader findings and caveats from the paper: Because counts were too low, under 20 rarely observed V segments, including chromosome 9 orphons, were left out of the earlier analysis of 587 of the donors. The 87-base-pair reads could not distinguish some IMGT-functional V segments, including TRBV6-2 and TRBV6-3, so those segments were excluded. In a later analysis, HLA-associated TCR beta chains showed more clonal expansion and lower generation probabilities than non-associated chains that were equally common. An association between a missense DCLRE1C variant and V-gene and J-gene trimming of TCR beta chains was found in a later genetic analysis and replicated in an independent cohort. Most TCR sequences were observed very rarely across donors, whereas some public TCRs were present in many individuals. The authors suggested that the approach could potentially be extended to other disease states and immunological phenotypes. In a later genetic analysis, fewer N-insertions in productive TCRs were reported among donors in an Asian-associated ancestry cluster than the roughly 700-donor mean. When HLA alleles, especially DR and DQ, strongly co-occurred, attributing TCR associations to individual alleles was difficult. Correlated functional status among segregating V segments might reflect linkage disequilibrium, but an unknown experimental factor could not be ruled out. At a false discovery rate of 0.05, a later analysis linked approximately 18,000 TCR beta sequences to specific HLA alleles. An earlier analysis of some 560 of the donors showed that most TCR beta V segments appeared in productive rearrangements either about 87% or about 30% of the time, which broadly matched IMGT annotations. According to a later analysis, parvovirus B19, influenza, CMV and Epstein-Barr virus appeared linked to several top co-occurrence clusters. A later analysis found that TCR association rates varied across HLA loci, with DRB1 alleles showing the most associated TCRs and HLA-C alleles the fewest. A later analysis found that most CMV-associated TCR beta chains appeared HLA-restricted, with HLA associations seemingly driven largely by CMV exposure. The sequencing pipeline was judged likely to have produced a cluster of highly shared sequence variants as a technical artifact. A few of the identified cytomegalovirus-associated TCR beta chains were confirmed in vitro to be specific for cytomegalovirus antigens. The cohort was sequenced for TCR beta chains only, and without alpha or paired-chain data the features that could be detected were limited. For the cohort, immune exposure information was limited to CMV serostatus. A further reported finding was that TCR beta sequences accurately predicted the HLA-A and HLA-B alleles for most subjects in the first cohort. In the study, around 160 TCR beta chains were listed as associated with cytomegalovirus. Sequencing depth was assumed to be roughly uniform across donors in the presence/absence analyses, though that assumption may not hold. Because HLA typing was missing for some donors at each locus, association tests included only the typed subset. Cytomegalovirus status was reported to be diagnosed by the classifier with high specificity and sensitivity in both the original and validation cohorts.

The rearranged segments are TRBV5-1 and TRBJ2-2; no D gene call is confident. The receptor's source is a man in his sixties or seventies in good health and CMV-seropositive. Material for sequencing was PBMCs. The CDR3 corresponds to CASSLEQTTGELFF. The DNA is TGCGCCAGCAGCTTGGAACAGACCACCGGGGAGCTGTTTTTT.